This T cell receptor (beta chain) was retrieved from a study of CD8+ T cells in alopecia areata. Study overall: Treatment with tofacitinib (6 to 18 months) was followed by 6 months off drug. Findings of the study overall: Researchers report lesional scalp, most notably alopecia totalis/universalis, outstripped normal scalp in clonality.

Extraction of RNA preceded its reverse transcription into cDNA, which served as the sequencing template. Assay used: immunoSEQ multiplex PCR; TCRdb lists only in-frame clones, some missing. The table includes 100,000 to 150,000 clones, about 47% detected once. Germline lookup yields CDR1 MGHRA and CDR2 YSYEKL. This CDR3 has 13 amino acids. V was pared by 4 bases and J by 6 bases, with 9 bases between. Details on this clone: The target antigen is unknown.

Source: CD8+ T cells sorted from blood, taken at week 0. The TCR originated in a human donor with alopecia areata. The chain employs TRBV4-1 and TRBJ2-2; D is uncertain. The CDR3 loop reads CASSPRAPGELFF. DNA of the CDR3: TGCGCCAGCAGCCCTCGGGCTCCCGGGGAGCTGTTTTTT.